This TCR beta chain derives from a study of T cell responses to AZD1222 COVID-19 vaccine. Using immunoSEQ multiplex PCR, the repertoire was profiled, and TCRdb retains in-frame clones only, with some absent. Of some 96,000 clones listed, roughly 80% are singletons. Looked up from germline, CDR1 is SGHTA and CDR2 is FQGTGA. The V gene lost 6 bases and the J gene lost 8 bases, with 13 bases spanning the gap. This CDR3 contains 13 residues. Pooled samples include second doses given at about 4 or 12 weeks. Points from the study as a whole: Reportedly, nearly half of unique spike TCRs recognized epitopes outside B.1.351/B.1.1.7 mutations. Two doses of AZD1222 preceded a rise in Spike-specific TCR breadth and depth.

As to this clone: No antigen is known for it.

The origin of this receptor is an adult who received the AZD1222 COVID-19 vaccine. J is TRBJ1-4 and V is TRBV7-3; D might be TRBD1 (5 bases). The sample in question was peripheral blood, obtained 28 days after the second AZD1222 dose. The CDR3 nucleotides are TGTGCCAGCAGTCGGGGGTCAGGGGAAAAACTGTTTTTT. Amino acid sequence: CASSRGSGEKLFF.